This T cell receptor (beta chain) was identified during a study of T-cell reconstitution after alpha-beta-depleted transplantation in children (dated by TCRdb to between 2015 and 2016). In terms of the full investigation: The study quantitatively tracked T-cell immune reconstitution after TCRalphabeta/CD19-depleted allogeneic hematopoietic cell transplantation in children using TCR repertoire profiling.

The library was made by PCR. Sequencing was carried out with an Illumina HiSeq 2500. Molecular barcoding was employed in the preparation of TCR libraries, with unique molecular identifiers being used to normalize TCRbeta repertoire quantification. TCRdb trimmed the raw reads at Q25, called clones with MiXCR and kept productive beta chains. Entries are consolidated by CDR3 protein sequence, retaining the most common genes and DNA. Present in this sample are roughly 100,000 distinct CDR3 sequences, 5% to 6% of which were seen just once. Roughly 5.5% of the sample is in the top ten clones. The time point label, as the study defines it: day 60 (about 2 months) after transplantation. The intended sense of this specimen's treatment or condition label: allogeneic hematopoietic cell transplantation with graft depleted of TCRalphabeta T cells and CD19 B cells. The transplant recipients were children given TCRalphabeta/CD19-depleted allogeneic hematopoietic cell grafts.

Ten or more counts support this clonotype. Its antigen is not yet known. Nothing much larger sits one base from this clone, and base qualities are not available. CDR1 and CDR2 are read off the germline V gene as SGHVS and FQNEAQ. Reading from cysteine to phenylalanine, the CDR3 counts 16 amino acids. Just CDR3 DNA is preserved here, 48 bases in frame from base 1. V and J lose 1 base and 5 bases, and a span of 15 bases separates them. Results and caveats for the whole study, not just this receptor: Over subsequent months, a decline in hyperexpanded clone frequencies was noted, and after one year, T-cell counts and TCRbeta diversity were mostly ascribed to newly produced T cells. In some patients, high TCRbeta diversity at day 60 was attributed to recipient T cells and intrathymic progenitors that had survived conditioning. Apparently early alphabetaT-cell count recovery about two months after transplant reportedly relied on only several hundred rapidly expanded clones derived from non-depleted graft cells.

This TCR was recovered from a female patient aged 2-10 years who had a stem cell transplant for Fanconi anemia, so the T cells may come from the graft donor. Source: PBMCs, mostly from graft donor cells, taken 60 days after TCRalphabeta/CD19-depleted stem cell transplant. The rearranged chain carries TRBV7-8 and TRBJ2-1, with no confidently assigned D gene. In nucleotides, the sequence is TGTGCCAGCAGCTTAGGCTTAATCGCCCTGGACAATGAGCAGTTCTTC. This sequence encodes CASSLGLIALDNEQFF.